Sequencing of this T cell receptor (beta chain) was carried out in a study of tumor-infiltrating lymphocytes in localized non-small cell lung cancer. Across the whole study: Several tumor histologies, both smoking statuses, and some post-neoadjuvant chemotherapy samples were included. Study results and limitations: TCR sequencing covered a subset of patients with enough tissue. No T-cell fraction difference was seen between IM1 and IM2 tumors. TCRbeta sequencing showed higher T cell infiltration in tumors than uninvolved lung.

Libraries were prepared by immunoSEQ multiplex PCR; TCRdb keeps only in-frame clonotypes and omits some of them. The data show more than 9,500 clones, with about 82% seen just once and roughly 12% held by the top ten. This CDR3 has 15 residues. V lost 0 bases, J lost 0 bases, and 10 bases lay in between. The V gene's germline CDR1 is SGDLS and CDR2 YYNGEE. Concerning this clone: Its target is unknown.

Sample: uninvolved lung tissue not adjacent to the tumor. This sequence joins TRBV9 and TRBJ2-7, with D maybe TRBD2 (6 bases). This clonotype was obtained from a human donor with non-small cell lung cancer. CDR3 sequence: CASSVEAGTSYEQYF. As DNA, the CDR3 is TGTGCCAGCAGCGTAGAGGCGGGAACCTCCTACGAGCAGTACTTC.